This T cell receptor (beta chain) was recovered during a study of OX40 agonist ivuxolimab in advanced cancers. Whole-study context: The dose of intravenous ivuxolimab that patients received every 2 weeks ranged from 0.01 to 10 mg/kg. Patients were roughly 87% male with ages roughly 20 to 85, mean roughly 64. Partial responses were achieved by three patients, one with hepatocellular carcinoma and two with cutaneous melanoma. Notes on the study in general: Certain nonresponders likewise exhibited a low normalized T-cell clonal expansion.

Profiling relied on immunoSEQ multiplex PCR, and the TCRdb table lists in-frame clones only, not all of them. The sample has about 83,000 clones, about 88% seen once; the top ten hold about 7%. Turning to this clone: Its antigen is not known.

V dropped 0 bases and J dropped 10 bases, with 18 bases sitting between them. Per germline, CDR1 MGHRA and CDR2 YSYEKL. This CDR3 is built from 15 residues. The specimen comprised CD4+ or CD8+ T cells sorted from blood, sampled in a trial of the OX40 agonist ivuxolimab. This clonotype originated in an adult with an advanced solid tumor such as melanoma, head and neck, liver or kidney cancer. The chain combines TRBV4-1 with TRBJ1-1, with D maybe TRBD1 (5 bases). The CDR3 spells CASSQDRAGGGRAFF. CDR3 sequence (DNA): TGCGCCAGCAGCCAAGATCGGGCCGGGGGTGGACGAGCTTTCTTT.